The rows below give T cell receptor beta chains drawn from one sample of a study of blood T cell repertoires in COVID-19. Using immunoSEQ multiplex PCR, the repertoire was profiled, and TCRdb retains in-frame clones only, with some absent. This table has a few hundred thousand clones, approximately 86% appearing once. The sequenced sample consisted of peripheral blood. All receptors come from an older woman with active or convalescent COVID-19. Both conserved end residues are part of each CDR3. The order of the fields is clone size, J gene, D gene, V gene, CDR3 protein, CDR3 DNA. D genes are given only for firm matches. The listing skips clone size in some rows; elsewhere it reads once, few, many or a size class.

clone_size: -; j_call: TRBJ1-3; d_call: TRBD1; v_call: TRBV4-1; cdr3_aa: CASSQGTGASFSGNTIYF; cdr3_nt: TGCGCCAGCAGCCAAGGGACAGGGGCCTCCTTCTCTGGAAACACCATATATTTT
clone_size: -; j_call: TRBJ1-6; d_call: TRBD1; v_call: TRBV19; cdr3_aa: CASNPTGFNSPLHF; cdr3_nt: TGTGCCAGTAACCCGACAGGGTTTAATTCACCCCTCCACTTT
clone_size: -; j_call: TRBJ1-6; d_call: TRBD1; v_call: TRBV7-9; cdr3_aa: CASSPGQGQNNSPLHF; cdr3_nt: TGTGCCAGCAGCCCCGGACAGGGTCAGAATAATTCACCCCTCCACTTT
clone_size: -; j_call: TRBJ1-6; d_call: -; v_call: TRBV10-1; cdr3_aa: CASSPGGDSPLHF; cdr3_nt: TGCGCCAGCAGTCCTGGGGGGGATTCACCCCTCCACTTT
clone_size: -; j_call: TRBJ1-1; d_call: -; v_call: TRBV7-6; cdr3_aa: CASSLAEVSAEAFF; cdr3_nt: TGTGCCAGCAGCTTAGCGGAAGTAAGCGCTGAAGCTTTCTTT
clone_size: -; j_call: TRBJ2-6; d_call: -; v_call: TRBV6-4; cdr3_aa: CASSVTHFGESAGANVLTF; cdr3_nt: TGTGCCAGCAGTGTCACTCACTTCGGGGAGTCGGCTGGGGCCAACGTCCTGACTTTC
clone_size: -; j_call: TRBJ2-5; d_call: TRBD2; v_call: TRBV5-1; cdr3_aa: CASSPDGAGGETQYF; cdr3_nt: TGCGCCAGCAGCCCGGACGGGGCCGGGGGGGAGACCCAGTACTTC
clone_size: -; j_call: TRBJ1-1; d_call: -; v_call: TRBV10-2; cdr3_aa: CASSEWPNAEAFF; cdr3_nt: TGCGCCAGCAGTGAGTGGCCAAACGCTGAAGCTTTCTTT
clone_size: once; j_call: TRBJ2-7; d_call: -; v_call: TRBV5-1; cdr3_aa: CASSLTGNLYEQYF; cdr3_nt: TGCGCCAGCAGCTTGACAGGGAATTTGTACGAGCAGTACTTC
clone_size: -; j_call: TRBJ2-4; d_call: -; v_call: TRBV12-3/TRBV12-4; cdr3_aa: CASSHTAGNIQYF; cdr3_nt: TGTGCCAGCAGCCACACAGCGGGAAACATTCAGTACTTC
clone_size: -; j_call: TRBJ2-1; d_call: TRBD1; v_call: TRBV25-1; cdr3_aa: CASSEVGGTATGEQFF; cdr3_nt: TGTGCCAGCAGTGAAGTGGGTGGGACAGCCACGGGGGAGCAGTTCTTC
clone_size: -; j_call: TRBJ2-2; d_call: -; v_call: TRBV5-1; cdr3_aa: CASSLELPTGELFF; cdr3_nt: TGCGCCAGTAGCCTGGAGCTCCCCACCGGGGAGCTGTTTTTT
clone_size: once; j_call: TRBJ1-1; d_call: TRBD1; v_call: TRBV19; cdr3_aa: CASIGDRGPMNTEAFF; cdr3_nt: TGTGCCAGTATTGGCGACAGGGGGCCCATGAACACTGAAGCTTTCTTT
clone_size: few; j_call: TRBJ1-2; d_call: TRBD1; v_call: TRBV4-3; cdr3_aa: CASSQDPSSTGIYGYTF; cdr3_nt: TGCGCCAGCAGCCAAGACCCCTCCTCGACAGGGATCTATGGCTACACCTTC
clone_size: -; j_call: TRBJ2-1; d_call: -; v_call: TRBV4-2; cdr3_aa: CASSQPTLGVDSYNEQFF; cdr3_nt: TGTGCCAGCAGCCAACCCACCCTTGGAGTGGATTCCTACAATGAGCAGTTCTTC
clone_size: -; j_call: TRBJ2-7; d_call: TRBD2; v_call: TRBV6-5; cdr3_aa: CASRDSGGALYEQYF; cdr3_nt: TGTGCCAGCAGGGATAGCGGGGGGGCGTTGTACGAGCAGTACTTC
clone_size: -; j_call: TRBJ2-3; d_call: TRBD1; v_call: TRBV13; cdr3_aa: CASSLRTGPADTQYF; cdr3_nt: TGTGCCAGCAGCTTAAGGACAGGGCCAGCAGATACGCAGTATTTT
clone_size: -; j_call: TRBJ1-2; d_call: -; v_call: TRBV5-4; cdr3_aa: CASRQGNDGYTF; cdr3_nt: TGTGCCAGCAGGCAGGGTAACGATGGCTACACCTTC
clone_size: -; j_call: TRBJ1-5; d_call: TRBD1; v_call: TRBV18; cdr3_aa: CASSPVAGDRGGESNQPQHF; cdr3_nt: TGTGCCAGCTCACCAGTGGCCGGGGACAGGGGAGGGGAGAGCAATCAGCCCCAGCATTTT
clone_size: -; j_call: TRBJ1-1; d_call: -; v_call: TRBV19; cdr3_aa: CASSVPGSPEAFF; cdr3_nt: TGTGCCAGTAGTGTTCCCGGGTCGCCTGAAGCTTTCTTT
clone_size: -; j_call: TRBJ1-1; d_call: -; v_call: TRBV27; cdr3_aa: CASSLSSNRLNTEAFF; cdr3_nt: TGTGCCAGCAGTTTATCGTCAAACAGACTGAACACTGAAGCTTTCTTT
clone_size: -; j_call: TRBJ1-5; d_call: -; v_call: TRBV6-5; cdr3_aa: CASVQGNQPQHF; cdr3_nt: TGTGCCAGTGTTCAGGGTAATCAGCCCCAGCATTTT
clone_size: -; j_call: TRBJ2-3; d_call: TRBD1; v_call: TRBV3-1/TRBV3-2; cdr3_aa: CASSQEGAGTGSDTQYF; cdr3_nt: TGTGCCAGCAGCCAAGAGGGGGCCGGGACAGGGTCAGATACGCAGTATTTT
clone_size: -; j_call: TRBJ2-1; d_call: -; v_call: TRBV5-1; cdr3_aa: CASSSAGPYNEQFF; cdr3_nt: TGCGCCAGCAGCTCAGCGGGCCCCTACAATGAGCAGTTCTTC
clone_size: -; j_call: TRBJ1-2; d_call: -; v_call: TRBV18; cdr3_aa: CASSPAGVGYGYTF; cdr3_nt: TGTGCCAGCTCACCAGCAGGGGTAGGCTATGGCTACACCTTC
clone_size: -; j_call: TRBJ1-1; d_call: -; v_call: TRBV27; cdr3_aa: CASSAPQGSEAFF; cdr3_nt: TGTGCCAGCAGCGCCCCCCAGGGAAGTGAAGCTTTCTTT
clone_size: -; j_call: TRBJ1-1; d_call: -; v_call: TRBV5-1; cdr3_aa: CASSLGQVMNTEAFF; cdr3_nt: TGCGCCAGCAGCTTGGGGCAGGTAATGAACACTGAAGCTTTCTTT
clone_size: -; j_call: TRBJ2-3; d_call: TRBD2; v_call: TRBV7-2; cdr3_aa: CASSPGVAGGQNAQYF; cdr3_nt: TGTGCCAGCAGCCCCGGGGTAGCGGGGGGGCAGAACGCGCAGTATTTT
clone_size: -; j_call: TRBJ1-4; d_call: TRBD1; v_call: TRBV6-6; cdr3_aa: CASRNRQGRDEKLFF; cdr3_nt: TGTGCCAGCAGGAACCGACAGGGCCGGGATGAAAAACTGTTTTTT
clone_size: -; j_call: TRBJ2-7; d_call: -; v_call: TRBV6-2/TRBV6-3; cdr3_aa: CASSYSRGFNEQYF; cdr3_nt: TGTGCCAGCAGTTACTCAAGGGGTTTCAACGAGCAGTACTTC
clone_size: -; j_call: TRBJ2-7; d_call: TRBD1; v_call: TRBV7-8; cdr3_aa: CASSPKTGGYEQYF; cdr3_nt: TGTGCCAGCAGCCCGAAGACAGGGGGCTACGAGCAGTACTTC
clone_size: -; j_call: TRBJ2-5; d_call: -; v_call: TRBV3-1/TRBV3-2; cdr3_aa: CASSPNPLIGETQYF; cdr3_nt: TGTGCCAGCAGCCCCAACCCCCTTATCGGGGAGACCCAGTACTTC
clone_size: -; j_call: TRBJ2-2; d_call: TRBD1; v_call: TRBV7-2; cdr3_aa: CASSFGTAQTGELFF; cdr3_nt: TGTGCCAGCAGCTTTGGGACAGCGCAGACCGGGGAGCTGTTTTTT
clone_size: -; j_call: TRBJ1-5; d_call: -; v_call: TRBV15; cdr3_aa: CATSREQGGQPQHF; cdr3_nt: TGTGCCACCAGCAGAGAACAGGGTGGTCAGCCCCAGCATTTT
clone_size: few; j_call: TRBJ1-2; d_call: -; v_call: TRBV3-1/TRBV3-2; cdr3_aa: CASSQDPRDYGYTF; cdr3_nt: TGTGCCAGCAGCCAAGACCCCCGGGACTATGGCTACACCTTC
clone_size: -; j_call: TRBJ1-2; d_call: TRBD1; v_call: TRBV19; cdr3_aa: CASSIRSVGTALGYGYTF; cdr3_nt: TGTGCCAGTAGTATAAGGTCGGTGGGGACAGCCTTGGGCTATGGCTACACCTTC
clone_size: -; j_call: TRBJ1-1; d_call: TRBD1; v_call: TRBV19; cdr3_aa: CASKAHRGGPLEAFF; cdr3_nt: TGTGCCAGTAAAGCCCACAGGGGGGGACCCCTTGAAGCTTTCTTT
clone_size: -; j_call: TRBJ1-1; d_call: -; v_call: TRBV9; cdr3_aa: CASSATGTGSGTEAFF; cdr3_nt: TGTGCCAGCAGCGCGACGGGTACAGGTTCTGGAACTGAAGCTTTCTTT
clone_size: -; j_call: TRBJ2-3; d_call: TRBD2; v_call: TRBV20-1; cdr3_aa: CSASYASGSTDTQYF; cdr3_nt: TGCAGTGCAAGTTACGCTAGCGGGAGCACAGATACGCAGTATTTT
clone_size: -; j_call: TRBJ1-5; d_call: -; v_call: TRBV10-3; cdr3_aa: CAISESVSYQPQHF; cdr3_nt: TGTGCCATCAGTGAGTCGGTGAGTTATCAGCCCCAGCATTTT
clone_size: -; j_call: TRBJ2-6; d_call: -; v_call: TRBV7-9; cdr3_aa: CASSSTTAPSGANVLTF; cdr3_nt: TGTGCCAGCAGCTCCACGACAGCCCCCTCTGGGGCCAACGTCCTGACTTTC
clone_size: -; j_call: TRBJ2-5; d_call: -; v_call: TRBV19; cdr3_aa: CASSLGGRQRETQYF; cdr3_nt: TGTGCCAGTAGTCTCGGGGGACGGCAACGGGAGACCCAGTACTTC
clone_size: -; j_call: TRBJ1-1; d_call: TRBD1; v_call: TRBV27; cdr3_aa: CASRSTGIGVAFF; cdr3_nt: TGTGCCAGCAGGTCGACAGGGATTGGTGTGGCTTTCTTT
clone_size: -; j_call: TRBJ1-1; d_call: -; v_call: TRBV29-1; cdr3_aa: CSVETGRGTEAFF; cdr3_nt: TGCAGCGTTGAAACAGGTCGAGGCACTGAAGCTTTCTTT
clone_size: -; j_call: TRBJ1-2; d_call: -; v_call: TRBV19; cdr3_aa: CASNREGGYGYTF; cdr3_nt: TGTGCCAGCAACAGGGAGGGAGGGTATGGCTACACCTTC
clone_size: -; j_call: TRBJ2-7; d_call: -; v_call: TRBV6-6; cdr3_aa: CASSPTSNYRPGHKFYEQYF; cdr3_nt: TGTGCCAGCAGTCCAACTTCAAACTACCGACCGGGACATAAATTCTACGAGCAGTACTTC
clone_size: -; j_call: TRBJ1-3; d_call: -; v_call: TRBV12-3/TRBV12-4; cdr3_aa: CASSFRVDGTIYF; cdr3_nt: TGTGCCAGCAGTTTCAGGGTCGACGGCACCATATATTTT
clone_size: -; j_call: TRBJ1-5; d_call: -; v_call: TRBV18; cdr3_aa: CASSPGPDQPQHF; cdr3_nt: TGTGCCAGCTCACCAGGGCCAGACCAGCCCCAGCATTTT
clone_size: -; j_call: TRBJ2-3; d_call: -; v_call: TRBV6-4; cdr3_aa: CASGEGDLDTQYF; cdr3_nt: TGTGCCAGCGGGGAGGGGGACTTGGATACGCAGTATTTT
clone_size: -; j_call: TRBJ1-1; d_call: -; v_call: TRBV12-3/TRBV12-4; cdr3_aa: CASSYLGEAFF; cdr3_nt: TGTGCCAGCAGTTATCTGGGCGAAGCTTTCTTT
clone_size: -; j_call: TRBJ1-2; d_call: -; v_call: TRBV20-1; cdr3_aa: CSASGGIGVYGYTF; cdr3_nt: TGCAGTGCTAGTGGAGGGATCGGGGTCTATGGCTACACCTTC